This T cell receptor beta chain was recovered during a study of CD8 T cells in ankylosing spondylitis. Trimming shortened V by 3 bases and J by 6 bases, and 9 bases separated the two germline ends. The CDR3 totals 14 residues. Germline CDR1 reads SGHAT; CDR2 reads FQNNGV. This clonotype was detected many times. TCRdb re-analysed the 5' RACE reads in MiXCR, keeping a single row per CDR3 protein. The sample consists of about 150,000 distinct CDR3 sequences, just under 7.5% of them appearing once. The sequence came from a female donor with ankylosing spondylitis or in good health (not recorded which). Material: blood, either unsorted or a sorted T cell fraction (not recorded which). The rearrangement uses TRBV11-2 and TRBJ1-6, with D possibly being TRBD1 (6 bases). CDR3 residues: CASSLAQGNSPLHF. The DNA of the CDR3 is TGTGCCAGCAGCTTGGCACAGGGTAATTCACCCCTCCACTTT.